The clone carrying this T cell receptor (beta chain) was observed a handful of times. Its antigen is unidentified. These data are taken from a study of early T cells in non-severe SARS-CoV-2 infection. Study findings and constraints: VDJdb-based annotation leaned toward anti-spike CD8 responses and missed private and CD4 specificities.

Individually, cDNA molecules had unique molecular identifiers attached to them. One entry per CDR3 protein, called by TCRdb with MiXCR from the 5' RACE reads. The data show 50,000 to 60,000 distinct CDR3 sequences, roughly 6.2% seen once. CDR3 size: 15 residues. Germline CDR1 reads MNHNS; CDR2 reads SASEGT. The V end lost 2 bases, the J end lost 1 base, and 12 bases lay between the germline ends. The receptor was derived from an adult who was a healthcare worker with PCR-confirmed SARS-CoV-2 infection or an uninfected control (not recorded which). The sample comprised whole blood. The chain recombines TRBV6-1 with TRBJ2-7; no clear D. CDR3 sequence: CASSELAVPSYEQYF. Here the CDR3 DNA reads TGTGCCAGCAGTGAATTGGCAGTACCGTCCTACGAGCAGTACTTC.